Listed below are T cell receptor beta chains from one sample, sequenced in a study of radiotherapy plus CTLA-4 blockade in lung cancer. TCRdb's copy holds only in-frame clones and misses some; the assay was immunoSEQ multiplex PCR. The sample yields tens of thousands of clones, roughly 71% seen once. Sequences were derived from peripheral blood, sampled from a patient treated with radiotherapy plus ipilimumab. Receptors were obtained from a human donor with non-small cell lung cancer whose response to radiotherapy plus ipilimumab could not be evaluated. Both conserved end residues are part of each CDR3. The order of the fields is V gene, J gene, D gene, clone size, CDR3 protein, CDR3 DNA. A D gene is named only where the DNA matches it firmly. Not every row has a clone size; where given, it reads once, few, many or a size class.

TRBV30	TRBJ2-3	TRBD2	.	CAWSGAGPSTDTQYF	TGTGCCTGGAGTGGAGCGGGACCTAGCACAGATACGCAGTATTTT
TRBV18	TRBJ1-1	TRBD1	.	CASSPNTGGTEAFF	TGTGCCAGCTCACCCAATACAGGGGGCACTGAAGCTTTCTTT
TRBV2	TRBJ1-1	.	.	CASSAPGHLNTEAFF	TGTGCCAGCAGCGCACCGGGACATCTGAACACTGAAGCTTTCTTT
TRBV21-1	TRBJ2-4	.	.	CASSKGKQGIAKNIQYF	TGTGCCAGCAGCAAAGGAAAACAGGGAATAGCCAAAAACATTCAGTACTTC
TRBV29-1	TRBJ2-1	TRBD2	once	CSVEGLAGGFDEQFF	TGCAGCGTTGAAGGTCTAGCGGGTGGGTTCGATGAGCAGTTCTTC
TRBV6-5	TRBJ2-7	.	.	CASSLGSDFWQYF	TGTGCCAGCAGTTTAGGCTCGGACTTTTGGCAGTACTTC
TRBV19	TRBJ2-1	TRBD2	.	CASSPRTSGAYNEQFF	TGTGCCAGTAGTCCAAGGACTAGCGGGGCGTACAATGAGCAGTTCTTC
TRBV4-1	TRBJ2-7	TRBD2	.	CASSHEASGNTYEQYF	TGCGCCAGCAGCCACGAGGCTAGCGGAAATACCTACGAGCAGTACTTC
TRBV2	TRBJ2-7	TRBD2	few	CASSEATSGSYEQYF	TGTGCCAGCAGTGAAGCGACTAGCGGGTCCTACGAGCAGTACTTC
TRBV4-3	TRBJ2-7	.	.	CASSQDQGAAYEQYF	TGCGCCAGCAGCCAAGACCAGGGTGCGGCATACGAGCAGTACTTC
TRBV7-2	TRBJ1-6	.	.	CASGGYNSPLHF	TGTGCCTCCGGGGGCTATAATTCACCCCTCCACTTT
TRBV6-6	TRBJ1-5	TRBD1	.	CASSKGDRGDQPQHF	TGTGCCAGCAGTAAAGGGGACAGGGGAGACCAGCCCCAGCATTTT
TRBV10-3	TRBJ1-5	TRBD1	.	CAISGTGRQPQHF	TGTGCCATCAGTGGGACAGGGAGGCAGCCCCAGCATTTT
TRBV5-1	TRBJ2-3	.	.	CASSMQFTSPDTQYF	TGCGCCAGCAGCATGCAATTTACTAGCCCAGATACGCAGTATTTT
TRBV5-4	TRBJ1-1	TRBD1	.	CASSRGQGLNTEAFF	TGTGCCAGCAGCAGGGGACAGGGGCTGAACACTGAAGCTTTCTTT
TRBV27	TRBJ1-6	TRBD1	once	CASSSEPGQGYSPLHF	TGTGCCAGCAGTTCCGAACCGGGACAGGGGTACTCACCCCTCCACTTT
TRBV7-2	TRBJ2-5	TRBD2	.	CASSSQSSGRQETQYF	TGTGCCAGCAGCTCCCAATCTAGCGGGAGGCAAGAGACCCAGTACTTC
TRBV27	TRBJ2-7	.	.	CASRGSREWEQYF	TGTGCCAGCAGGGGGAGTCGGGAGTGGGAGCAGTACTTC
TRBV30	TRBJ1-1	.	few	CAWSGYRVGTEAFF	TGTGCCTGGAGTGGGTACAGGGTTGGTACTGAAGCTTTCTTT
TRBV27	TRBJ2-7	.	.	CASGELTTYEQYF	TGTGCCAGCGGCGAACTTACTACCTACGAGCAGTACTTC
TRBV2	TRBJ1-1	.	few	CASSVERRGEAFF	TGTGCCAGCAGTGTTGAGCGAAGGGGTGAAGCTTTCTTT
TRBV15	TRBJ2-3	TRBD2	once	CATSRSGSPDTQYF	TGTGCCACCAGCAGGAGCGGGAGCCCAGATACGCAGTATTTT
TRBV5-4	TRBJ2-5	TRBD1	.	CASSLVAGGGETQYF	TGTGCCAGCAGCTTGGTTGCAGGGGGCGGAGAGACCCAGTACTTC
TRBV30	TRBJ2-7	.	.	CAWSQGKYTYYEQYF	TGTGCCTGGAGTCAGGGGAAGTATACCTACTACGAGCAGTACTTC
TRBV15	TRBJ1-3	.	.	CATSRSQGSGNTIYF	TGTGCCACCAGCAGATCACAGGGTTCTGGAAACACCATATATTTT
TRBV11-2	TRBJ2-5	TRBD1	.	CASSLRGGTGGAKTQYF	TGTGCCAGCAGCTTAAGGGGCGGGACAGGGGGCGCGAAGACCCAGTACTTC
TRBV7-2	TRBJ2-3	TRBD1	.	CASSDPRQGPGDTQYF	TGTGCCAGCAGCGATCCCCGACAGGGGCCCGGAGATACGCAGTATTTT
TRBV6-1	TRBJ1-1	.	.	CASSENLLNTEAFF	TGTGCCAGCAGCGAGAACCTACTGAACACTGAAGCTTTCTTT
TRBV19	TRBJ2-4	.	.	CASSIPGRENIQYF	TGTGCCAGTAGTATACCTGGCCGGGAGAACATTCAGTACTTC